The 30 T cell receptor beta chains below were found in one sample sequenced in a study of response to subunit inactivated influenza vaccine. TCRdb ran MiXCR on the RT-PCR reads and lists one entry per CDR3 protein. Among about 480,000 distinct CDR3 sequences, approximately 10% were seen once, and the ten largest hold over 9.5%. The sample was PBMCs from blood, taken around seven weeks after vaccination. These TCRs come from a middle-aged man who received an inactivated influenza vaccine.

The chain links TRBV4-3 to TRBJ2-1, with D possibly being TRBD2 (5 bases). V was clipped by 0 bases and J by 4 bases, with 10 bases between them. Germline loops: CDR1 LGHNA, CDR2 YSLEER. The CDR3 length is 15 residues. The CDR3 protein is CASSQDAGSYNEQFF. In DNA form, the CDR3 reads TGCGCCAGCAGCCAAGATGCGGGCAGTTACAATGAGCAGTTCTTC.

This clonotype has just a few counts. The chain combines TRBV18 with TRBJ1-1, with D perhaps matching TRBD1 (5 bases). V lost 0 bases, J lost 0 bases, and 11 bases lay in between. The CDR3 has 16 residues. CDR1 and CDR2 from the germline V gene are KGHSH and LQKENI. CDR3 loop: CASSPPGQKLNTEAFF. The CDR3 DNA follows: TGTGCCAGCTCACCACCGGGGCAGAAGCTGAACACTGAAGCTTTCTTT.

This clonotype showed up just a few times. The J gene is TRBJ2-1, the V gene TRBV5-1; D gene uncertain. The germline CDR1 and CDR2 sequences are SGHRS and YFSETQ. Trimming pared 4 bases from V and 0 bases from J, leaving 14 bases between. This CDR3 has 16 residues. CDR3 residues: CASSPPGISSYNEQFF. The CDR3 bases are TGCGCCAGCAGCCCACCGGGCATAAGCTCCTACAATGAGCAGTTCTTC.

This clonotype turned up a few times. This chain connects TRBV7-2 to TRBJ1-1; D is undetermined. The CDR3 loop spans 15 amino acids. The V end lost 0 bases, the J end lost 5 bases, and 13 bases lay between the germline ends. Germline CDR1 is SGHTA and CDR2 is FQGNSA. The CDR3 DNA is TGTGCCAGCAGCTTAGCAGGGTCGCAGGTTACTGAAGCTTTCTTT. This sequence encodes CASSLAGSQVTEAFF.

The gene calls are TRBV5-5 and TRBJ2-1; 9 bases match TRBD2. The J segment lost 10 bases and the V segment lost 0 bases, leaving 11 bases of the junction unmatched. CDR1 is SGHKS and CDR2 is YYEKEE in the germline V gene (reference sequence). This CDR3 is built from 16 residues. The CDR3 nucleotides read TGTGCCAGCAGCTTGGGGTGGCGGGGGGGCCTAGAGGAGCAGTTCTTC. This codes for CASSLGWRGGLEEQFF. Combining the CDR3 with reference TRBV5-5 and TRBJ2-1 gives the whole variable domain DAGVTQSPTHLIKTRGQQVTLRCSPISGHKSVSWYQQVLGQGPQFIFQYYEKEERGRGNFPDRFSARQFPNYSSELNVNALLLGDSALYLCASSLGWRGGLEEQFFGPGTRLTVL.

V is TRBV28 and J is TRBJ1-2; the D is unclear. The CDR3 runs to 13 residues. The germline CDR1 and CDR2 sequences are MDHEN and SYDVKM. Trimming cost V 6 bases and J 0 bases, with 8 bases left between them. The CDR3 protein is CASRDGPNYGYTF. The DNA for the CDR3 is TGTGCCAGCAGGGACGGTCCTAACTATGGCTACACCTTC.

V gene TRBV2 combines with J gene TRBJ2-5, with no clear D. Germline V gene sequence: CDR1 SNHLY, CDR2 FYNNEI. The CDR3 loop spans 16 amino acids. Trimming cost V 3 bases and J 5 bases, with 19 bases left between them. The CDR3 bases are TGTGCCAGCAGTGACCGAGCTCCCCCCCCCTTGGAGACCCAGTACTTC. Residues: CASSDRAPPPLETQYF.

Turning to this clonotype: Since a much larger clone is just one base distant, this may be a read error. This chain connects TRBV6-1 to TRBJ1-4; tentative D call: TRBD1 (6 bases). Germline CDR1 reads MNHNS; CDR2 reads SASEGT. The CDR3 has 15 residues. CDR3 in amino acids: CASSKVQGINVKLFF. CDR3 nucleotide sequence: TGTGCCAGCAGTAAAGTCCAGGGGATTAATGTAAAACTGTTTTTT.

This clonotype was detected a few times. The rearrangement joins TRBV29-1 to TRBJ2-2; 7 bases align to TRBD1. With 3 bases clipped from V and 6 bases from J, the junction kept 10 bases outside the gene matches. CDR1 SQVTM and CDR2 ANQGSEA come from the germline V gene. The CDR3 runs 15 residues. In DNA, the CDR3 is TGCAGCGTTGAGGGTTTCGGACAGGACCCCGGGGAGCTGTTTTTT. This codes for CSVEGFGQDPGELFF.

This clonotype has ten or more counts. CDR3 DNA sequence: TGTGCCAGCAGTTTAGGCCCCCGAAGGTATATATACGAGCAGTACTTC. Translation: CASSLGPRRYIYEQYF. This rearrangement joins TRBV28 to TRBJ2-7; D call uncertain. The germline V gene encodes CDR1 MDHEN and CDR2 SYDVKM. The CDR3 has 16 amino acids. V lost 2 bases, J lost 4 bases, and 18 bases lay in between. Complete variable domain (other parts from reference TRBV28 and TRBJ2-7): DVKVTQSSRYLVKRTGEKVFLECVQDMDHENMFWYRQDPGLGLRLIYFSYDVKMKEKGDIPEGYSVSREKKERFSLILESASTNQTSMYLCASSLGPRRYIYEQYFGPGTRLTVT.

This clonotype was picked up a small number of times. V usage is TRBV6-2 or TRBV6-3 and J usage is TRBJ1-5; no clear D. The CDR3 covers 17 residues. Germline CDR1 reads MNHEY; CDR2 reads SVGEGT. The germline V and J ends were trimmed by 5 bases and 2 bases, with 19 bases remaining between them. CDR3 in DNA: TGTGCCAGCAGTCTCGCTTCGGGTATACCTGGCAATCAGCCCCAGCATTTT. Residues: CASSLASGIPGNQPQHF.

The CDR3 coding sequence is TGTGCCAGCAGCTGGACAGGGGCGAATGATGAAAAACTGTTTTTT. This codes for CASSWTGANDEKLFF. V and J are TRBV5-4 and TRBJ1-4, with 9 bases lining up with TRBD1. With 3 bases clipped from V and 6 bases from J, the junction kept 6 bases outside the gene matches. This CDR3 spans 15 amino acids. CDR1 is SGHNT, CDR2 YYREEE, per germline (reference sequence).

The chain employs TRBV29-1 and TRBJ1-2, with 8 bases aligning to TRBD1. V trimming: 4 bases; J trimming: 4 bases; junction bases outside the gene matches: 5. Germline loops: CDR1 SQVTM, CDR2 ANQGSEA. The CDR3 loop spans 13 amino acids. The CDR3 bases are TGCAGCGTTGTTAGACAGGGGAGCTATGGCTACACCTTC. It encodes CSVVRQGSYGYTF.

This clonotype has a count of ten or more. The CDR3 sequence: CASTLLTSSYNEQFF. The CDR3, as DNA: TGTGCCAGCACCCTGCTGACTAGCTCCTACAATGAGCAGTTCTTC. The J gene is TRBJ2-1, the V gene TRBV7-6, with a tentative D call TRBD2 (6 bases). The V gene's germline CDR1 is SGHVS and CDR2 FNYEAQ. This CDR3 spans 15 amino acids. The ends were cut back, 7 bases at V and 0 bases at J, with 13 bases in the middle.

The chain combines TRBV18 with TRBJ2-7; 12 nucleotides match TRBD2. From germline, CDR1 is KGHSH and CDR2 LQKENI. There are 16 residues in the CDR3. Unmatched junction bases numbered 12, after V lost 6 bases and J lost 6 bases. This chain's CDR3 is CASSVSLQLAGGEQYF. CDR3 sequence (DNA): TGTGCCAGCTCGGTTAGCCTCCAACTAGCGGGAGGCGAGCAGTACTTC. Together with reference TRBV18 and TRBJ2-7, the CDR3 gives the full variable domain: NAGVMQNPRHLVRRRGQEARLRCSPMKGHSHVYWYRQLPEEGLKFMVYLQKENIIDESGMPKERFSAEFPKEGPSILRIQQVVRGDSAAYFCASSVSLQLAGGEQYFGPGTRLTVT.

The chain combines TRBV20-1 with TRBJ1-2, with D possibly TRBD1 on 5 matching bases. CDR3 size: 14 residues. V gave up 1 base and J gave up 4 bases, with 13 bases separating them. Germline V gene sequence: CDR1 DFQATT, CDR2 SNEGSKA (reference sequence). In nucleotides, the CDR3 is TGCAGTGCTAGAGCCCTGACAGTGTTCTATGGCTACACCTTC. The encoded protein is CSARALTVFYGYTF.

Note on this clonotype: A much larger clone differs from this one at a single base, so this may be a read error. This chain connects TRBV20-1 to TRBJ2-7; 10 bases are a match to TRBD2. The J segment lost 6 bases and the V segment lost 1 base, leaving 3 bases of the junction unmatched. CDR3 length equals 13 residues. Germline assignment: CDR1 DFQATT and CDR2 SNEGSKA (reference sequence). This CDR3 reads CSARGLAGAEQYF. CDR3 coding DNA: TGCAGTGCTAGAGGTCTAGCGGGAGCCGAGCAGTACTTC.

This chain connects TRBV25-1 to TRBJ2-1; 9 bases line up with TRBD2. Germline V gene lookup returns CDR1 MGHDK and CDR2 SYGVNS. Germline trimming cut 5 bases from V and 0 bases from J; bases unmatched to any gene: 5. CDR3 length: 16 residues. The CDR3 region is CASSPPGLASYNEQFF. CDR3 nucleotides: TGTGCCAGCAGTCCCCCGGGACTAGCCTCCTACAATGAGCAGTTCTTC.

The J gene is TRBJ2-7, the V gene TRBV7-9; D possibly corresponds to TRBD2 (7 bases). The CDR3 is 14 amino acids. V was clipped by 5 bases and J by 5 bases, with 16 bases between them. Looked up from germline, CDR1 is SEHNR and CDR2 is FQNEAQ (reference sequence). CDR3 region: CASSGGRGGNEQYF. The DNA for the CDR3 is TGTGCCAGCAGCGGAGGCAGGGGAGGGAACGAGCAGTACTTC.

This clonotype was observed a few times. One end of the junction fails to match germline, which may point to a read error. J is TRBJ1-4 and V is TRBV20-1; D remains ambiguous. CDR3 size: 13 residues. Germline CDR1 is DFQATT and CDR2 is SNEGSKA (reference sequence). As DNA, the CDR3 is TGCAGTGCTGGAGAGGACCAACTCCCACGGGTGTTTTTT. Protein: CSAGEDQLPRVFF.

The V gene is TRBV29-1, the J gene TRBJ2-1; the D call may be TRBD1 or TRBD2 (5 bases each). Trimming left V 3 bases short and J 6 bases short, with 9 bases between. Germline V lookup: CDR1 SQVTM, CDR2 ANQGSEA. The CDR3 contains 12 residues. The CDR3 sequence is CSVEAGSNEQFF. The CDR3 DNA reads TGCAGCGTTGAGGCAGGGAGCAATGAGCAGTTCTTC.

This clonotype was picked up one time. The chain has TRBV7-2 and TRBJ2-5; 7 bases line up with TRBD1. The CDR3 length is 14 residues. V gave up 5 bases and J gave up 6 bases; unmatched junction bases: 9. CDR1 and CDR2 (germline): SGHTA, FQGNSA. The CDR3 region is CASSPEPGQKTQYF. CDR3 nucleotides: TGTGCCAGCAGCCCGGAACCGGGACAGAAGACCCAGTACTTC.

V gene TRBV10-3 combines with J gene TRBJ2-1; 11 nucleotides match TRBD1. Germline V lookup: CDR1 ENHRY, CDR2 SYGVKD. Trimming at V came to 9 bases and at J to 7 bases, leaving 11 bases not matched to a gene. CDR3 size: 15 residues. The CDR3 nucleotides read TGTGCCATGCATCCCGGGACAGGGGGTGGGAATGAGCAGTTCTTC. Residues: CAMHPGTGGGNEQFF.

The chain employs TRBV15 and TRBJ2-6; possibly TRBD1 for D (5 bases). The CDR3 is 17 amino acids. Germline-derived CDR1 and CDR2 are LNHNV and YYDKDF (reference sequence). V gave up 0 bases and J gave up 1 base, with 10 bases separating them. CDR3 DNA: TGTGCCACCAGCAGAGAGCCCAGGGCGTCTGGGGCCAACGTCCTGACTTTC. Translating gives CATSREPRASGANVLTF.

This clonotype occurred many times. The V and J genes are TRBV15 and TRBJ2-3; the D gene is possibly TRBD2 (5 bases). From germline, CDR1 is LNHNV and CDR2 YYDKDF (reference sequence). The CDR3 consists of 15 residues. Trimming removed 3 bases from V and 2 bases from J, with 12 bases in between. DNA of the CDR3: TGTGCCACCAGCAGGGAAACTAGGTACACAGATACGCAGTATTTT. The encoded protein is CATSRETRYTDTQYF.

This clonotype has a count of ten or more. The CDR3 sequence is CASSLTGSNEQYF. The CDR3 DNA is TGCGCCAGCAGCTTGACGGGTTCCAACGAGCAGTACTTC. The rearrangement links TRBV5-1 to TRBJ2-7; D unclear. Germline CDR1 is SGHRS and CDR2 is YFSETQ. CDR3 length: 13 residues. Trimming left V 1 base short and J 5 bases short, with 10 bases between.

There are many counts of this clonotype. The rearrangement uses TRBV5-1 and TRBJ2-7, with TRBD1 matching over 10 bases. Unmatched junction bases numbered 2, after V lost 3 bases and J lost 2 bases. The CDR3 has 14 residues. Germline-derived CDR1 and CDR2 are SGHRS and YFSETQ. CDR3 nucleotides: TGCGCCAGCAGCTGGACAGGGGGAACCTACGAGCAGTACTTC. Protein: CASSWTGGTYEQYF. Looking up the rest from reference TRBV5-1 and TRBJ2-7 gives the full variable domain: KAGVTQTPRYLIKTRGQQVTLSCSPISGHRSVSWYQQTPGQGLQFLFEYFSETQRNKGNFPGRFSGRQFSNSRSEMNVSTLELGDSALYLCASSWTGGTYEQYFGPGTRLTVT.

This clonotype was seen many times. Sequence at one end of the junction differs from germline and may be a read error. The CDR3 spells CASSSGTGTYEQYF. Written as DNA, the CDR3 is TGTGCCAGCAGCTCCGGGACGGGCACCTACGAGCAGTACTTC. The chain recombines TRBV5-1 with TRBJ2-7; tentatively, D is TRBD1 or TRBD2 (5 bases each). Germline loops: CDR1 SGHRS, CDR2 YFSETQ. The CDR3 is 14 residues long.

This clonotype was seen ten or more times. The rearrangement links TRBV12-3 or TRBV12-4 to TRBJ2-3, with D tentatively TRBD2 (6 bases). V lost 5 bases and J lost 7, with 19 bases in between. The CDR3 is made up of 15 amino acids. CDR3 loop: CASSRLAMSSYTQYF. CDR3 nucleotides: TGTGCCAGCAGTCGGCTAGCGATGAGTTCTTATACGCAGTATTTT.

The chain combines TRBV28 with TRBJ2-7; 7 positions match TRBD1. The CDR3 is 14 residues long. Per germline, CDR1 MDHEN and CDR2 SYDVKM. Trimming removed 5 bases from V and 2 bases from J; junction bases left unmatched: 6. CDR3 sequence (DNA): TGTGCCAGCAGTCCCCCCGACAGGGCCTACGAGCAGTACTTC. Its translation is CASSPPDRAYEQYF.